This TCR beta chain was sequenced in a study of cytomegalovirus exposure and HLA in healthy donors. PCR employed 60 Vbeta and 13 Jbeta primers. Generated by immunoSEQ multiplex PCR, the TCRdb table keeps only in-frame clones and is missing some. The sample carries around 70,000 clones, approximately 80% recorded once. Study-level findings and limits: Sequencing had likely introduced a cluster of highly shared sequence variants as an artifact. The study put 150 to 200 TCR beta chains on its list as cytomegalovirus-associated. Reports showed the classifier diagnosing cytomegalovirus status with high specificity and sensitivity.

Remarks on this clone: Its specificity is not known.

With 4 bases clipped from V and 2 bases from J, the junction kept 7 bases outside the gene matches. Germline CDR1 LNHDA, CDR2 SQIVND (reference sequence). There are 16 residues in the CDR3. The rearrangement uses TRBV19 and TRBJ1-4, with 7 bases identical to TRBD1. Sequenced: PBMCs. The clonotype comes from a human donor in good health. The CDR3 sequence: CASSNSRGPTNEKLFF. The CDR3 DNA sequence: TGTGCCAGTAGTAACTCGAGGGGGCCGACTAATGAAAAACTGTTTTTT.